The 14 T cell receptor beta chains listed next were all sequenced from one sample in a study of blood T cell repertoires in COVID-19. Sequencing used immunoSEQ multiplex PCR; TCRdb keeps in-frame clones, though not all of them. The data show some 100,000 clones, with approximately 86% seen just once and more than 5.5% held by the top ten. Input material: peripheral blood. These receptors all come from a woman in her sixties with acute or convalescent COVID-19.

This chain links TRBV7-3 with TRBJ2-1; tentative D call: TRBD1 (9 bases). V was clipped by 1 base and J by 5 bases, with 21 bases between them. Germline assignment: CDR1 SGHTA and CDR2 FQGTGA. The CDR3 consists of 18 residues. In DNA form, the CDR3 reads TGTGCCAGCAGCTTAAAACCCTTAGCGGGACAGGGAGACAATGAGCAGTTCTTC. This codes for CASSLKPLAGQGDNEQFF.

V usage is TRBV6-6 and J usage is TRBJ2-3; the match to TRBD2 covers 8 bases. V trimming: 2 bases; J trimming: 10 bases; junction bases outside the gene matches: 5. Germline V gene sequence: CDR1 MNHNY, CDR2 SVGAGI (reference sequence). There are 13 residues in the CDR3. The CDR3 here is CASSYGGLVSQYF. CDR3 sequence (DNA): TGTGCCAGCAGTTACGGGGGACTAGTTTCGCAGTATTTT.

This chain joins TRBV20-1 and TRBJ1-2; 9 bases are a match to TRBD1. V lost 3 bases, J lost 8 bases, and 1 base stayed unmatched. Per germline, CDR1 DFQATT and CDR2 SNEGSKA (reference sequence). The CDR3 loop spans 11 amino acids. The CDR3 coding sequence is TGCAGTGCTAGGGACAGGGGAGGCTACACCTTC. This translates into CSARDRGGYTF.

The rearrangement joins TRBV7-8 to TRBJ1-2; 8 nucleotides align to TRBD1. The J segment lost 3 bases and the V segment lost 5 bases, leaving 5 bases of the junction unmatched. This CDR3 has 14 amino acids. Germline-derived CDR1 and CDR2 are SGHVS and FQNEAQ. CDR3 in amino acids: CASSLDRGDYGYTF. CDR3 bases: TGTGCCAGCAGCCTTGACAGGGGAGACTATGGCTACACCTTC.

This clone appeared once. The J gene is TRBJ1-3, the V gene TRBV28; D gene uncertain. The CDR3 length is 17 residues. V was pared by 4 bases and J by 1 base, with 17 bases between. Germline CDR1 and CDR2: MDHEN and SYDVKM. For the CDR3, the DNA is TGTGCCAGCAGTTCCCCCCAGTCCGGGTCTTCTGGAAACACCATATATTTT. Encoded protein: CASSSPQSGSSGNTIYF.

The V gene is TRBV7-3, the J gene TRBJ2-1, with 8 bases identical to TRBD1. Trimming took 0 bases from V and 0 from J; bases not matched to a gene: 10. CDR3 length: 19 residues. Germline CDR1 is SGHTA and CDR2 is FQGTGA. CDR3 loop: CASSLTRGRDRSSYNEQFF. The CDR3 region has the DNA TGTGCCAGCAGCTTAACGAGGGGGCGGGACAGGAGCTCCTACAATGAGCAGTTCTTC.

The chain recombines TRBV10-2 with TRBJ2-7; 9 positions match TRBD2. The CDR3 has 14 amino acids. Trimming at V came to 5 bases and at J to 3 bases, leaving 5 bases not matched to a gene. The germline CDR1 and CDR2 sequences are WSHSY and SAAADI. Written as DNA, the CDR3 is TGCGCCAGCAGTCCTGATAGCGGGAGCTACGAGCAGTACGTC. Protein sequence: CASSPDSGSYEQYV.

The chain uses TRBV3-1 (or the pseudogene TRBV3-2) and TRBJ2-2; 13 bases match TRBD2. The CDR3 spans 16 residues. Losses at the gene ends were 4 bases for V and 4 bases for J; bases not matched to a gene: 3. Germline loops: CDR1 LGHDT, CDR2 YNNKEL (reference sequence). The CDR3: CASSLRTSGGTGELFF. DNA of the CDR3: TGTGCCAGCAGCCTTAGGACTAGCGGGGGCACCGGGGAGCTGTTTTTT.

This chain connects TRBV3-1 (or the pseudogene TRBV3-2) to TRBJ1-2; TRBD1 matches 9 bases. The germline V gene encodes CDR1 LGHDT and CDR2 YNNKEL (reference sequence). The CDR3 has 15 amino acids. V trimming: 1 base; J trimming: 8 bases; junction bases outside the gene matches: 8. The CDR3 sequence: CASSQGQGVFLGYTF. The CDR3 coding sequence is TGTGCCAGCAGCCAAGGACAGGGGGTTTTCTTGGGCTACACCTTC.

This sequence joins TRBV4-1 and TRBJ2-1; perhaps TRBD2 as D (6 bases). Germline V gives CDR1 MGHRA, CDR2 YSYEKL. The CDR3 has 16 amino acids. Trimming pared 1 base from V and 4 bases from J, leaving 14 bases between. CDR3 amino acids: CASSQVQRLEYNEQFF. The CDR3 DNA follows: TGCGCCAGCAGCCAAGTGCAAAGACTAGAATACAATGAGCAGTTCTTC.

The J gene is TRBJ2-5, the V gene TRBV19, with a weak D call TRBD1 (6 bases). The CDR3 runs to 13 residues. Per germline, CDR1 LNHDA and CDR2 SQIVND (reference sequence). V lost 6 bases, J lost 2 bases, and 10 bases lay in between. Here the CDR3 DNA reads TGTGCCAGTAGGCGTAGGGGGCAAGAGACCCAGTACTTC. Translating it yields CASRRRGQETQYF. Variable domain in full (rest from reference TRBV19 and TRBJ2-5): DGGITQSPKYLFRKEGQNVTLSCEQNLNHDAMYWYRQDPGQGLRLIYYSQIVNDFQKGDIAEGYSVSREKKESFPLTVTSAQKNPTAFYLCASRRRGQETQYFGPGTRLLVL.

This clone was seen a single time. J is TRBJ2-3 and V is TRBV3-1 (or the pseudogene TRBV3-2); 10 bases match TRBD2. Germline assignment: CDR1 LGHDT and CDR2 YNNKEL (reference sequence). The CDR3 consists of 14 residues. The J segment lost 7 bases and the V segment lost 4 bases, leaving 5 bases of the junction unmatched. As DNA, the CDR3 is TGTGCCAGCAGCCCCAATAGCGGGAGGAATACGCAGTATTTT. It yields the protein CASSPNSGRNTQYF.

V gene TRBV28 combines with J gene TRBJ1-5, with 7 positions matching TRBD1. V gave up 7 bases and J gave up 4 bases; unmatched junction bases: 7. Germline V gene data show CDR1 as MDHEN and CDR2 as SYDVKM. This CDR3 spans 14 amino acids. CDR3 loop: CASTPGQTNQPQHF. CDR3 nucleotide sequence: TGTGCCAGCACCCCGGGACAGACAAATCAGCCCCAGCATTTT.

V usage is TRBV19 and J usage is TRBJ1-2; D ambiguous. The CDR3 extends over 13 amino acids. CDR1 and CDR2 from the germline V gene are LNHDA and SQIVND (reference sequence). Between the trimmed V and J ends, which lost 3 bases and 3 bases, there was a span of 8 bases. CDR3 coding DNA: TGTGCCAGTAGTATCGAGACATACTATGGCTACACCTTC. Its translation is CASSIETYYGYTF.